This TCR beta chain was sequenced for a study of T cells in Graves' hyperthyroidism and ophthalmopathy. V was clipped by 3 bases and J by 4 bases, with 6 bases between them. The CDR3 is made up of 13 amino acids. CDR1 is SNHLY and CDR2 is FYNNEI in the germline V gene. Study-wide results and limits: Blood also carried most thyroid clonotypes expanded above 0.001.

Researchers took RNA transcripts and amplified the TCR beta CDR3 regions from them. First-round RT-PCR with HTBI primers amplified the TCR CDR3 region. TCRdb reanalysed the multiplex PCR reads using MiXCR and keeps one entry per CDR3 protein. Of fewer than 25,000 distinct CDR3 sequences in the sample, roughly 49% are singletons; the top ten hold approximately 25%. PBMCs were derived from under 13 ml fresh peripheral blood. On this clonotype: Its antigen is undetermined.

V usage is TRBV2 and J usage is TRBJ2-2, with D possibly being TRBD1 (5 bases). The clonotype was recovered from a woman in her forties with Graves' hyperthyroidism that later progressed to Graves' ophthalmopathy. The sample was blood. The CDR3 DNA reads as TGTGCCAGCAGTGAGACAGCCACCGGGGAGCTGTTTTTT. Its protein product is CASSETATGELFF.